This T cell receptor beta chain stems from a study of shared T cell receptors in the human thymus (TCRdb year 2021). With respect to the entire study: The study investigated the way shared, self-reactive T-cell receptor alpha chains are produced in the human thymus.

The library was made by the immunoSEQ multiplex PCR assay. TCRdb took this table from immuneACCESS and kept in-frame rearrangements with V and J called. Such tables lack part of the clones; where checked against another copy, unresolved V genes explain under half of the gap, and the rest is unexplained. The sample table shows a few hundred thousand clones, and about 95% are seen once. Of the sample, approximately 0.02% is held by the ten largest clones. Trimming removed 0 bases from V and 4 bases from J; the gene matches leave 15 bases unexplained. The CDR3 goes from the cysteine to the phenylalanine over 19 residues. Only the CDR3 part of the read is kept: 57 bases, read in frame from the first base. CDR1 and CDR2, per the germline V gene, are SGHVS and FQNEAQ. As for this clone: The antigen it binds to is not known. Within one base of it there is no much larger clone, and no base qualities were kept.

The sequenced sample consisted of thymocytes. The sequence came from a human donor. The V and J genes are TRBV7-8 and TRBJ1-2; 9 central bases correspond to TRBD1. The CDR3: CASSLAGTGREAEGYGYTF. The DNA reads TGTGCCAGCAGCTTAGCTGGGACAGGGAGGGAAGCGGAGGGCTATGGCTACACCTTC.